This TCR beta chain was captured in a study of T cell responses to AZD1222 COVID-19 vaccine. Clones were read by immunoSEQ multiplex PCR, and TCRdb kept only the in-frame ones, dropping some. Of 100,000 or so clones listed, around 84% are singletons. V was pared by 4 bases and J by 5 bases, with 2 bases of the junction left unmatched. Germline V CDR1 and CDR2: LNHDA, SQIVND (reference sequence). CDR3 size: 14 residues. The chain recombines TRBV19 with TRBJ2-5; 12 nucleotides match TRBD1. Sequencing used peripheral blood, obtained 28 days after the second AZD1222 dose. This clonotype was sampled from an adult who received the AZD1222 COVID-19 vaccine. CDR3 bases: TGTGCCAGTAGTACGGGACAGGGGGCTGAGACCCAGTACTTC. Translating gives CASSTGQGAETQYF.